The present entry profiles one T cell receptor (beta chain) with its context. Its antigen is still unknown. This sample was included in a study of blood T cells in healthy people across ages. V lost 4 bases, J lost 0 bases, and 12 bases lay in between. Germline assignment: CDR1 SQVTM and CDR2 ANQGSEA. This CDR3 has 14 amino acids. Study-wide results and limits: The CMV status of each donor remained undetermined, and this could have confounded shifts in expanded clonotypes. Long-lived and aged donors differed, with more naive CD4+ cells and higher diversity in the long-lived. Age showed a roughly linear inverse relationship with TCR beta diversity per million T cells.

A second 7 to 11 cycle PCR used barcoded and J-beta primers. Every molecule of cDNA carried a tag from a template-switch adaptor with 12 random nucleotides. Each CDR3 protein is one row after TCRdb ran MiXCR on the 5' RACE reads. Among 790,000 or so distinct CDR3 sequences listed, roughly three fifths were seen once. The origin of this receptor is a man aged 35 to 55 in good health. This chain links TRBV29-1 with TRBJ1-1, with D possibly being TRBD1 (6 bases). The sequenced sample consisted of blood. The CDR3 loop is CSVVGARVNTEAFF. For the CDR3, the DNA is TGCAGCGTTGTGGGGGCCCGGGTGAACACTGAAGCTTTCTTT.